Below, 27 T cell receptor beta chains from the same sample are listed, as sequenced in a study of T cell repertoires in cytomegalovirus infection. TCRdb re-called the reads with MiXCR, one entry per CDR3 protein. The data show hundreds of thousands of distinct CDR3 sequences, approximately 10% seen once. What was sequenced was PBMCs. Source of these receptors: a human donor in good health (CMV status not recorded). Some clones in this sample may be carry-over from other donors' samples.

Ten or more counts support this clonotype. The chain combines TRBV15 with TRBJ2-7, with D perhaps TRBD1 (5 bases). Per germline, CDR1 LNHNV and CDR2 YYDKDF (reference sequence). This CDR3 has 13 residues. The V end lost 3 bases, the J end lost 1 base, and 7 bases lay between the germline ends. The DNA of the CDR3 is TGTGCCACCAGCAGTCGACAGTCCTACGAGCAGTACTTC. Translating gives CATSSRQSYEQYF.

The sample holds many counts of this clonotype. The chain couples TRBV12-3 or TRBV12-4 to TRBJ1-6; 7 positions match TRBD1. Unmatched junction bases numbered 4, after V lost 5 bases and J lost 9 bases. This CDR3 region has 13 residues. The chain's CDR3 is CASSRRQGSPLHF. Written as DNA, the CDR3 is TGTGCCAGCAGTAGAAGACAGGGTTCACCCCTCCACTTT.

This clonotype was seen only a few times. The rearrangement links TRBV19 to TRBJ1-1; perhaps TRBD1 as D (6 bases). The CDR3 totals 14 residues. V was trimmed by 3 bases and J by 1 base, leaving 9 bases between them. The germline V gene encodes CDR1 LNHDA and CDR2 SQIVND (reference sequence). The CDR3 reads CASSIGGRNTEAFF. In DNA form, the CDR3 reads TGTGCCAGTAGTATTGGGGGGCGGAACACTGAAGCTTTCTTT. The full variable domain, with the rest looked up from reference TRBV19 and TRBJ1-1, is DGGITQSPKYLFRKEGQNVTLSCEQNLNHDAMYWYRQDPGQGLRLIYYSQIVNDFQKGDIAEGYSVSREKKESFPLTVTSAQKNPTAFYLCASSIGGRNTEAFFGQGTRLTVV.

There are a few counts of this clonotype. The chain uses TRBV29-1 and TRBJ1-2, with D unclear. CDR1 is SQVTM, CDR2 ANQGSEA, per germline. The CDR3 has 12 residues. With 1 base removed from V and 6 bases from J, the gap between germline ends came to 9 bases. The DNA for the CDR3 is TGCAGCGTTGAAGGAGGGTGGGATGGCTACACCTTC. Its protein is CSVEGGWDGYTF.

This clonotype has a count of ten or more. This rearrangement joins TRBV7-6 to TRBJ2-6; 8 positions agree with TRBD1. CDR1 is SGHVS and CDR2 is FNYEAQ in the germline V gene. The CDR3 is 16 residues long. V trimming: 4 bases; J trimming: 2 bases; junction bases outside the gene matches: 4. CDR3 in DNA: TGTGCCAGCAGCTCATCAGGGGGCACTGGGGCCAACGTCCTGACTTTC. It is translated as CASSSSGGTGANVLTF.

Many counts were recorded for this clonotype. The chain has TRBV7-9 and TRBJ2-4; TRBD2 agrees at 9 bases. The V gene end was trimmed by 4 bases and the J gene end by 6 bases; junction bases not matched to a gene: 7. The CDR3 is 15 amino acids. Germline V lookup: CDR1 SEHNR, CDR2 FQNEAQ (reference sequence). DNA for the CDR3: TGTGCCAGCAGCTCCGGGACTAGCTTTAGAAACATTCAGTACTTC. Protein: CASSSGTSFRNIQYF. Combining the CDR3 with reference TRBV7-9 and TRBJ2-4 gives the whole variable domain DTGVSQNPRHKITKRGQNVTFRCDPISEHNRLYWYRQTLGQGPEFLTYFQNEAQLEKSRLLSDRFSAERPKGSFSTLEIQRTEQGDSAMYLCASSSGTSFRNIQYFGAGTRLSVL.

J is TRBJ2-5 and V is TRBV4-2, with TRBD2 matching 7 bases. J gave up 4 bases and V 0 bases, and 5 bases lay outside the gene matches. Germline V CDR1 and CDR2: LGHNA, YNFKEQ. This CDR3 is 15 amino acids long. Here the CDR3 reads CASSQDQLAAETQYF. CDR3 nucleotide sequence: TGTGCCAGCAGCCAAGATCAGCTAGCGGCAGAGACCCAGTACTTC.

This clonotype was detected many times. The chain uses TRBV19 and TRBJ2-1, with 8 bases matching TRBD1. The V gene end was trimmed by 2 bases and the J gene end by 2 bases; junction bases not matched to a gene: 5. The germline gives CDR1 LNHDA, CDR2 SQIVND (reference sequence). CDR3 size: 16 residues. The CDR3 DNA is TGTGCCAGTAGTATAATCGGACAGGGCGCCTACAATGAGCAGTTCTTC. It specifies CASSIIGQGAYNEQFF.

This clonotype was recorded at least ten times. The rearrangement links TRBV19 to TRBJ1-2, with D possibly matching TRBD1 (5 bases). Germline CDR1 reads LNHDA; CDR2 reads SQIVND (reference sequence). The length of the CDR3 is 14 residues. The V end was cut by 1 base, the J end by 7 bases, with 13 bases between. The DNA of the CDR3 is TGTGCCAGTAGTATAGGGCAGGGATGGAGTGGCTACACCTTC. Its protein is CASSIGQGWSGYTF.

V gene TRBV27 combines with J gene TRBJ1-1; no definite D call. CDR1 and CDR2 from the germline V gene are MNHEY and SMNVEV (reference sequence). This CDR3 is 11 amino acids long. V gave up 5 bases and J gave up 10 bases, with 11 bases separating them. The chain's CDR3 is CASSNSGAAFF. CDR3 bases: TGTGCCAGCAGTAATTCAGGAGCAGCTTTCTTT.

This clonotype was seen ten or more times. The chain links TRBV5-5 to TRBJ2-7; no clear D. V shed 1 base and J shed 4 bases, with 12 bases lying between them. CDR3 length: 14 amino acids. Germline values: CDR1 SGHKS, CDR2 YYEKEE (reference sequence). DNA for the CDR3: TGTGCCAGCAGCTTGCCCCTTTTTCCGTACGAGCAGTACTTC. This sequence encodes CASSLPLFPYEQYF.

This clonotype was found many times. The genes are TRBV19 and TRBJ2-1, with D perhaps assigned TRBD1 or TRBD2 (5 bases each). Trimming removed 6 bases at V and 1 base at J, with 13 bases between. In germline, CDR1 is LNHDA, CDR2 SQIVND (reference sequence). CDR3 length equals 15 residues. CDR3 sequence reads: CASRGTDFSYNEQFF. The CDR3 bases are TGTGCCAGTAGGGGGACGGATTTTTCCTACAATGAGCAGTTCTTC.

This clonotype was picked up a small number of times. V and J are TRBV9 and TRBJ1-3; D gene unclear. Germline CDR1 reads SGDLS; CDR2 reads YYNGEE. This CDR3 contains 14 residues. Trimming pared 0 bases from V and 2 bases from J, leaving 6 bases between. CDR3 protein: CASSVASTGNTIYF. For the CDR3, the DNA is TGTGCCAGCAGCGTAGCTAGCACTGGAAACACCATATATTTT.

This clonotype was seen many times. V gene TRBV6-6 combines with J gene TRBJ2-2, with D unclear. Trimming removed 0 bases from V and 6 bases from J, with 8 bases in between. The germline gives CDR1 MNHNY, CDR2 SVGAGI (reference sequence). The CDR3 has 14 amino acids. The CDR3 spells CASSYSTGPGELFF. Written as DNA, the CDR3 is TGTGCCAGCAGTTACTCGACGGGTCCCGGGGAGCTGTTTTTT.

This clonotype was seen repeatedly, ten times or more. The genes are TRBV27 and TRBJ2-2, with D tentatively TRBD2 (6 bases). The CDR3 consists of 15 residues. Per the germline V gene, CDR1 is MNHEY and CDR2 is SMNVEV (reference sequence). V lost 3 bases, J lost 3 bases, and 11 bases lay in between. The CDR3 protein is CASSLGTAYTGELFF. DNA for the CDR3: TGTGCCAGCAGTTTGGGGACTGCGTACACCGGGGAGCTGTTTTTT.

This clonotype has at least ten counts. The rearrangement uses TRBV10-3 and TRBJ2-2; 9 nucleotides agree with TRBD2. The CDR3 has 16 amino acids. Germline V gene data show CDR1 as ENHRY and CDR2 as SYGVKD. With V trimmed by 4 bases and J by 5 bases, 8 bases remained unmatched. In DNA, the CDR3 is TGTGCCATCAGTGCCAGCGGGGGGATCAATACCGGGGAGCTGTTTTTT. Protein sequence: CAISASGGINTGELFF.

This clonotype was counted ten times or more. The V call is TRBV7-9, the J call TRBJ1-3; D might be TRBD1 (6 bases). The V end was cut by 1 base, the J end by 6 bases, with 7 bases between. Germline CDR1 is SEHNR and CDR2 is FQNEAQ (reference sequence). CDR3 length: 13 residues. The CDR3 spells CASSLGQENTIYF. Written as DNA, the CDR3 is TGTGCCAGCAGCTTAGGACAGGAAAACACCATATATTTT. The full variable domain, its missing parts supplied by reference TRBV7-9 and TRBJ1-3, is DTGVSQNPRHKITKRGQNVTFRCDPISEHNRLYWYRQTLGQGPEFLTYFQNEAQLEKSRLLSDRFSAERPKGSFSTLEIQRTEQGDSAMYLCASSLGQENTIYFGEGSWLTVV.

This clonotype was seen a handful of times. In DNA, the CDR3 is TGCGCCAGCAGCTTGGGGGAAGCCTCTGGAAACACCATATATTTT. This gives the protein CASSLGEASGNTIYF. The rearrangement links TRBV5-1 to TRBJ1-3; D gene uncertain. This CDR3 spans 15 amino acids. V was shortened by 0 bases and J by 0 bases, with 7 bases between the two germline ends. Looked up from germline, CDR1 is SGHRS and CDR2 is YFSETQ.

This clonotype was detected ten times or more. The chain employs TRBV12-3 or TRBV12-4 and TRBJ1-2; D is uncertain. V was trimmed by 6 bases and J by 2 bases, leaving 10 bases between them. The CDR3 has 13 amino acids. The chain's CDR3 is CASRPDGNYGYTF. The CDR3 DNA is TGTGCCAGCAGACCGGACGGGAACTATGGCTACACCTTC.

This clonotype has a count of ten or more. The genes are TRBV5-1 and TRBJ2-2, with 8 bases matching TRBD2. J gave up 4 bases and V 2 bases, and 10 bases lay outside the gene matches. Looked up from germline, CDR1 is SGHRS and CDR2 is YFSETQ. The CDR3 loop spans 17 amino acids. CDR3 sequence reads: CASSLQPGGPSTGELFF. As DNA, the CDR3 is TGCGCCAGCAGCTTACAGCCGGGGGGGCCCTCCACCGGGGAGCTGTTTTTT.

Written as DNA, the CDR3 is TGTGCCAGCAGCCCGGGACCTAGCGGGGTTCTTGAGCAGTTCTTC. This translates into CASSPGPSGVLEQFF. The V gene is TRBV5-5, the J gene TRBJ2-1, with TRBD2 matching 9 bases. Germline CDR1 is SGHKS and CDR2 is YYEKEE (reference sequence). This CDR3 has 15 amino acids. V was clipped by 4 bases and J by 9 bases; unmatched bases: 11. Combining the CDR3 with reference TRBV5-5 and TRBJ2-1 gives the whole variable domain DAGVTQSPTHLIKTRGQQVTLRCSPISGHKSVSWYQQVLGQGPQFIFQYYEKEERGRGNFPDRFSARQFPNYSSELNVNALLLGDSALYLCASSPGPSGVLEQFFGPGTRLTVL.

This clonotype showed up many times. J is TRBJ2-5 and V is TRBV15, with D unresolved. Germline V gene lookup returns CDR1 LNHNV and CDR2 YYDKDF (reference sequence). CDR3 length: 12 residues. V lost 2 bases, J lost 5 bases, and 6 bases lay in between. CDR3: CATSRYSETQYF. The CDR3 DNA is TGTGCCACCAGCAGATATAGCGAGACCCAGTACTTC.

This clonotype was counted at least ten times. This chain joins TRBV7-3 and TRBJ1-5; no clear D. This CDR3 has 13 residues. The germline gives CDR1 SGHTA, CDR2 FQGTGA. V lost 5 bases to trimming and J lost 5 bases, with 10 bases between them. In nucleotides, the CDR3 is TGTGCCAGCAGCCAACATCCAGATCAGCCCCAGCATTTT. This translates into CASSQHPDQPQHF.

The V gene is TRBV7-6, the J gene TRBJ2-7; D is ambiguous. With 5 bases removed from V and 2 bases from J, the gap between germline ends came to 16 bases. There are 15 residues in the CDR3. Looked up from germline, CDR1 is SGHVS and CDR2 is FNYEAQ. The CDR3 nucleotides read TGTGCCAGCAGCCCCCGGCCAGGTACTCCCTACGAGCAGTACTTC. Amino acids: CASSPRPGTPYEQYF.

The rearrangement joins TRBV7-9 to TRBJ1-1; D not resolved. The CDR3 contains 12 residues. Germline V gene lookup returns CDR1 SEHNR and CDR2 FQNEAQ (reference sequence). V was clipped by 5 bases and J by 11 bases, with 15 bases between them. CDR3 protein: CASSPGVLLAFF. Here the CDR3 DNA reads TGTGCCAGCAGCCCTGGGGTGTTGCTGGCTTTCTTT.

This clonotype was observed at least ten times. The chain employs TRBV28 and TRBJ1-2, with a weak D call TRBD1 (6 bases). CDR3 size: 13 residues. Germline lookup yields CDR1 MDHEN and CDR2 SYDVKM. Trimming took 1 base from V and 12 from J, leaving 15 bases between them. CDR3 residues: CASSLYPRQDHTF. The CDR3 DNA follows: TGTGCCAGCAGTTTATATCCTCGACAGGACCACACCTTC.

This clonotype was seen a few times. CDR3 coding DNA: TGTGCCAGCAGTGAACAGGGGGCACCTATCACAGATACGCAGTATTTT. The encoded protein is CASSEQGAPITDTQYF. The chain links TRBV28 to TRBJ2-3; 9 bases are a match to TRBD1. Germline V gene data show CDR1 as MDHEN and CDR2 as SYDVKM. The CDR3 loop spans 16 amino acids. V was pared by 5 bases and J by 2 bases, with 8 bases of the junction left unmatched.